This TCR beta chain was captured in a study of T cells in localized non-small cell lung cancer. Produced via immunoSEQ multiplex PCR; TCRdb's table is partial and in-frame only. The repertoire holds over 20,000 clones, with 90% to 95% as singletons. The CDR3 loop spans 13 amino acids. The germline CDR1 and CDR2 sequences are MRHNA and SNTAGT. V was pared by 5 bases and J by 3 bases, with 10 bases between. The rearrangement joins TRBV6-4 to TRBJ1-1; D unclear. The sample was peripheral blood, taken before any cancer treatment. The source is a woman aged 35 to 70 with stage I lung adenocarcinoma. The CDR3 nucleotides are TGTGCCAGCAGTTATACAGAGGACACTGAAGCTTTCTTT. Encoded protein: CASSYTEDTEAFF.